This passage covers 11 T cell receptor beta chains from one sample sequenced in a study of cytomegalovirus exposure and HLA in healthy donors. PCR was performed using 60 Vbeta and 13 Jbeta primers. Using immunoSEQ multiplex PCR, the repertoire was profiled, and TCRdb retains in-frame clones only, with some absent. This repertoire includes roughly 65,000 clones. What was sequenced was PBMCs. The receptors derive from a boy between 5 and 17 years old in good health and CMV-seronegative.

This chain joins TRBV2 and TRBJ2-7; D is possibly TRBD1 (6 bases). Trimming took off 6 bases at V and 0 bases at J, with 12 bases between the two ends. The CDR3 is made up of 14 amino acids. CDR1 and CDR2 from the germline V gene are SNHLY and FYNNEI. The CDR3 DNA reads TGTGCCAGCAGCTCAGGGGTGAGCTCCTACGAGCAGTACTTC. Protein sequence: CASSSGVSSYEQYF.

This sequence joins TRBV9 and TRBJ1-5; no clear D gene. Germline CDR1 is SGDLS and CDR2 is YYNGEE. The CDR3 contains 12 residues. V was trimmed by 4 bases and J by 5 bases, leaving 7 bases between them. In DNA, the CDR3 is TGTGCCAGCAGCTCCGGGGATCAGCCCCAGCATTTT. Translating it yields CASSSGDQPQHF.

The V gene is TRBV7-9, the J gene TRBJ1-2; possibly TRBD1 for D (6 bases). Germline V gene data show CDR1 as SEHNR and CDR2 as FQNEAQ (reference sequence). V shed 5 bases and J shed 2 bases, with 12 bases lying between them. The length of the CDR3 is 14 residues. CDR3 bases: TGTGCCAGCAGCGCAAAGGGGGAAAACTATGGCTACACCTTC. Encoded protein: CASSAKGENYGYTF. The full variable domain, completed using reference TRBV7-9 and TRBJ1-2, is DTGVSQNPRHKITKRGQNVTFRCDPISEHNRLYWYRQTLGQGPEFLTYFQNEAQLEKSRLLSDRFSAERPKGSFSTLEIQRTEQGDSAMYLCASSAKGENYGYTFGSGTRLTVV.

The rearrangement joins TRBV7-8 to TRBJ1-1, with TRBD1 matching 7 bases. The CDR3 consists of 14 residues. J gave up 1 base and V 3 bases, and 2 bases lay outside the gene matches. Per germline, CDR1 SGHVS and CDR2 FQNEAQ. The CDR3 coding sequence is TGTGCCAGCAGCTTGAGGACAGGGAACACTGAAGCTTTCTTT. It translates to CASSLRTGNTEAFF.

CDR3 sequence (DNA): TGTGCCAGCAGTACCGGCGGGAGGACCGTGGATGAGCAGTTCTTC. Protein: CASSTGGRTVDEQFF. The chain has TRBV28 and TRBJ2-1; TRBD2 matches 8 bases. There are 15 residues in the CDR3. V was pared by 5 bases and J by 8 bases, with 11 bases of the junction left unmatched. In germline, CDR1 is MDHEN, CDR2 SYDVKM.

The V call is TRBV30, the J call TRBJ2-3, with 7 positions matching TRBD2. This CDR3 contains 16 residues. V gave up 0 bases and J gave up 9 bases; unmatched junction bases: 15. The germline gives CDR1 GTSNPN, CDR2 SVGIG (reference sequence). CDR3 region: CAWSVLSSEASGTQYF. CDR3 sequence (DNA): TGTGCCTGGAGTGTACTTTCGTCCGAGGCTAGCGGAACGCAGTATTTT.

The CDR3: CASSEGLTGGVEKLFF. DNA for the CDR3: TGTGCCAGCAGCGAAGGATTGACAGGGGGCGTCGAAAAACTGTTTTTT. The chain recombines TRBV7-3 with TRBJ1-4; 10 bases fit TRBD1. The CDR3 spans 16 residues. The V and J ends lost 5 bases and 8 bases, in that order; junction bases with no gene match: 11. Germline V gives CDR1 SGHTA, CDR2 FQGTGA.

CDR3 sequence: CASSEGGGSGYTF. CDR3 sequence (DNA): TGTGCCAGCAGTGAAGGAGGGGGCTCGGGCTACACCTTC. The rearrangement uses TRBV6-1 and TRBJ1-2; 7 bases fit TRBD1. The CDR3 spans 13 residues. V shed 1 base, J shed 8 bases, and the junction held 4 bases outside the gene matches. CDR1 and CDR2 (germline): MNHNS, SASEGT.

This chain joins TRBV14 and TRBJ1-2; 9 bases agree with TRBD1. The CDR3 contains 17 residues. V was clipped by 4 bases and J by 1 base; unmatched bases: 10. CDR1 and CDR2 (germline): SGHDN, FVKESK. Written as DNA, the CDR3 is TGTGCCAGCAGCCCGTCCCGGGACAGGGCCGGTAACTATGGCTACACCTTC. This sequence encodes CASSPSRDRAGNYGYTF.

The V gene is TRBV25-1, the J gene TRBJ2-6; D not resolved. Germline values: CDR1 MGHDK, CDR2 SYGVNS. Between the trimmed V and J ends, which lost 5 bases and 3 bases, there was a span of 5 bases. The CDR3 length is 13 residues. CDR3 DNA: TGTGCCAGCAGTATTAGTGGGGCCAACGTCCTGACTTTC. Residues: CASSISGANVLTF.

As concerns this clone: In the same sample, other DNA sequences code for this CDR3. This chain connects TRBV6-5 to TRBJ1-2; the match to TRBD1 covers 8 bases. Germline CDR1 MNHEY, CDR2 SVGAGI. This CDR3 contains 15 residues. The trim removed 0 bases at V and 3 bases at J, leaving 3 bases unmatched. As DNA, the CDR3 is TGTGCCAGCAGTTACTCGAACAGGGGGGACTATGGCTACACCTTC. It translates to CASSYSNRGDYGYTF.